Presented here are 26 T cell receptor beta chains from one specimen sequenced in a study of T cell responses to AZD1222 COVID-19 vaccine. Here immunoSEQ multiplex PCR was the method, and the copy in TCRdb shows in-frame clones only, minus some. Among about 120,000 clones, around 89% were seen once, and the ten largest hold under 3.5%. The sample was peripheral blood, taken on day 0 of AZD1222 vaccination. These receptors were obtained from an adult in good health.

V is TRBV6-2 or TRBV6-3 and J is TRBJ1-1, with a tentative D call TRBD1 (6 bases). The CDR3 totals 14 residues. The ends were cut back, 6 bases at V and 8 bases at J, with 19 bases in the middle. Germline V gene lookup returns CDR1 MNHEY and CDR2 SVGEGT. CDR3 nucleotide sequence: TGTGCCAGCAGCAGAGGACAGTTAAGTGGGGAAGCTTTCTTT. Amino acid sequence: CASSRGQLSGEAFF.

V is TRBV5-1 and J is TRBJ2-7; D might be TRBD1 or TRBD2, each matching 5 bases. V lost 4 bases, J lost 0 bases, and 17 bases lay in between. Germline CDR1 and CDR2: SGHRS and YFSETQ. The CDR3 is 16 residues long. The CDR3 DNA is TGCGCCAGCAGCCCCGGACTGGGACCGTCCTCCTACGAGCAGTACTTC. Its protein product is CASSPGLGPSSYEQYF.

The rearrangement joins TRBV27 to TRBJ2-3, with D perhaps matching TRBD1 or TRBD2 (5 bases each). Germline V gene sequence: CDR1 MNHEY, CDR2 SMNVEV (reference sequence). The length of the CDR3 is 12 residues. V lost 9 bases and J 8 bases, leaving 15 bases between the germline ends. The DNA of the CDR3 is TGTGCCAGTCCCCTCCGGGACCTTACGCAGTATTTT. This translates into CASPLRDLTQYF.

This chain uses TRBV7-3 with TRBJ2-1; 14 nucleotides agree with TRBD2. Germline V gives CDR1 SGHTA, CDR2 FQGTGA. There are 16 residues in the CDR3. V lost 6 bases to trimming and J lost 1 base; unmatched junction nucleotides: 2. In DNA, the CDR3 is TGTGCCAGCAGTAGACTAGCGGGAGGGTCCTACAATGAGCAGTTCTTC. Amino acid sequence: CASSRLAGGSYNEQFF.

This clone was observed a few times. This chain joins TRBV28 and TRBJ1-1, with 10 bases aligning to TRBD1. CDR3 length: 15 amino acids. After removal of 5 bases from V and 2 bases from J, the junction contained 5 bases not matched to a gene. Germline values: CDR1 MDHEN, CDR2 SYDVKM. The CDR3 spells CASSPRDRGNTEAFF. CDR3 nucleotide sequence: TGTGCCAGCAGTCCAAGGGACAGGGGAAACACTGAAGCTTTCTTT.

J is TRBJ1-6 and V is TRBV13, with 7 bases fitting TRBD1. The CDR3 totals 15 residues. Germline trimming cut 2 bases from V and 7 bases from J; bases unmatched to any gene: 5. Germline V gene lookup returns CDR1 PRHDT and CDR2 FYEKMQ (reference sequence). CDR3 sequence reads: CASSLWRDRNSPLHF. For the CDR3, the DNA is TGTGCCAGCAGCTTATGGCGGGACAGAAATTCACCCCTCCACTTT.

The chain employs TRBV13 and TRBJ2-2; D is unresolved. This CDR3 has 14 amino acids. From germline, CDR1 is PRHDT and CDR2 FYEKMQ (reference sequence). V was shortened by 3 bases and J by 5 bases, with 10 bases between the two germline ends. CDR3 loop: CASSLALGTGELFF. The CDR3 nucleotides read TGTGCCAGCAGCTTGGCCCTTGGGACCGGGGAGCTGTTTTTT. Drawing the rest from reference TRBV13 and TRBJ2-2, the complete variable domain is AAGVIQSPRHLIKEKRETATLKCYPIPRHDTVYWYQQGPGQDPQFLISFYEKMQSDKGSIPDRFSAQQFSDYHSELNMSSLELGDSALYFCASSLALGTGELFFGEGSRLTVL.

The chain recombines TRBV28 with TRBJ1-1; no firm D call. V lost 6 bases and J 2 bases, leaving 10 bases between the germline ends. Germline V gives CDR1 MDHEN, CDR2 SYDVKM. The CDR3 consists of 13 residues. Here the CDR3 DNA reads TGTGCCAGCAGCCCCGCGGGTAACACTGAAGCTTTCTTT. Translated, it gives CASSPAGNTEAFF. The variable domain in full, with the rest retrieved from reference TRBV28 and TRBJ1-1, is DVKVTQSSRYLVKRTGEKVFLECVQDMDHENMFWYRQDPGLGLRLIYFSYDVKMKEKGDIPEGYSVSREKKERFSLILESASTNQTSMYLCASSPAGNTEAFFGQGTRLTVV.

The sample holds a few counts of this clone. The chain couples TRBV30 to TRBJ1-3, with no clear D. The CDR3 spans 14 residues. V gave up 1 base and J gave up 7 bases, with 14 bases separating them. The germline CDR1 and CDR2 sequences are GTSNPN and SVGIG (reference sequence). CDR3 DNA sequence: TGTGCCTGGAGTGGGGTTGGGCAGTCCAACACCATATATTTT. It is translated as CAWSGVGQSNTIYF.

This sequence joins TRBV24-1 and TRBJ2-5; the D gene is possibly TRBD2 (6 bases). Deletions cut 5 bases from V and 4 bases from J, with 16 bases between. The CDR3 is made up of 15 amino acids. Germline CDR1 is KGHDR and CDR2 is SFDVKD. The DNA for the CDR3 is TGTGCCACCAGTGGTGCCGGCGGGAAAGGAGAGACCCAGTACTTC. This translates into CATSGAGGKGETQYF.

This rearrangement joins TRBV24-1 to TRBJ2-3; D could derive from TRBD1 or TRBD2 (5 bases each). The germline V and J ends were trimmed by 7 bases and 2 bases, with 15 bases remaining between them. CDR3 length: 15 residues. From germline, CDR1 is KGHDR and CDR2 SFDVKD. The CDR3 DNA is TGTGCCACCAGCGCACGACGGGACCTCACAGATACGCAGTATTTT. Translated: CATSARRDLTDTQYF.

The chain recombines TRBV19 with TRBJ1-1, with TRBD1 matching over 8 bases. The CDR3 is 15 residues long. The germline gives CDR1 LNHDA, CDR2 SQIVND (reference sequence). V lost 4 bases to trimming and J lost 5 bases; unmatched junction nucleotides: 9. CDR3 nucleotide sequence: TGTGCCAGTAGTAAAAGGACAGGGCGGTGGACTGAAGCTTTCTTT. Residues: CASSKRTGRWTEAFF. The complete variable domain, with remaining parts taken from reference TRBV19 and TRBJ1-1, reads DGGITQSPKYLFRKEGQNVTLSCEQNLNHDAMYWYRQDPGQGLRLIYYSQIVNDFQKGDIAEGYSVSREKKESFPLTVTSAQKNPTAFYLCASSKRTGRWTEAFFGQGTRLTVV.

This chain uses TRBV30 with TRBJ1-6; D possibly corresponds to TRBD1 (5 bases). The germline V and J ends were trimmed by 0 bases and 14 bases, with 26 bases remaining between them. The CDR3 covers 17 residues. Germline CDR1 GTSNPN, CDR2 SVGIG (reference sequence). CDR3: CAWSVGGYQFTGASLHF. The CDR3, as DNA: TGTGCCTGGAGTGTTGGGGGGTACCAATTCACCGGCGCTTCCCTCCACTTT.

The chain links TRBV29-1 to TRBJ2-1, with TRBD2 as a possible D gene (7 bases). The CDR3 is made up of 15 amino acids. CDR1 and CDR2 from the germline V gene are SQVTM and ANQGSEA. V lost 0 bases to trimming and J lost 4 bases, with 13 bases between them. The CDR3 DNA sequence: TGCAGCGTTGAAGAGCGGGGGCCCCTTTACAATGAGCAGTTCTTC. This gives the protein CSVEERGPLYNEQFF.

The V gene is TRBV11-3, the J gene TRBJ2-1; a possible D gene is TRBD1 (6 bases). In germline, CDR1 is SGHNT, CDR2 YENEEA. The V and J ends lost 2 bases and 3 bases respectively, with 14 bases between them. The CDR3 extends over 16 amino acids. DNA for the CDR3: TGTGCCAGCAGCTTACGGGACACCTCGCTCTACAATGAGCAGTTCTTC. Its protein is CASSLRDTSLYNEQFF.

V gene TRBV5-4 combines with J gene TRBJ1-4; D may be TRBD1 (6 bases). This CDR3 comprises 15 residues. V lost 4 bases and J 8 bases, leaving 18 bases between the germline ends. Germline lookup yields CDR1 SGHNT and CDR2 YYREEE (reference sequence). The CDR3 is CASSLGGRPEEKLFF. In DNA form, the CDR3 reads TGTGCCAGCAGCCTTGGGGGGCGACCTGAAGAAAAACTGTTTTTT.

The J gene is TRBJ1-1, the V gene TRBV7-2, with D perhaps TRBD1 (5 bases). In germline, CDR1 is SGHTA, CDR2 FQGNSA. Deletions cut 5 bases from V and 1 base from J, with 8 bases between. This CDR3 spans 13 amino acids. The CDR3 DNA is TGTGCCAGCAGCCGCGACAGGAACACTGAAGCTTTCTTT. Translated, it gives CASSRDRNTEAFF.

The rearrangement joins TRBV19 to TRBJ2-1, with D possibly being TRBD1 or TRBD2 (6 bases each). The CDR3 is 14 residues long. Germline CDR1 and CDR2: LNHDA and SQIVND (reference sequence). V lost 5 bases, J lost 10 bases, and 18 bases lay in between. The CDR3 sequence: CASSYLGASGEQFF. Written as DNA, the CDR3 is TGTGCCAGTAGTTATCTGGGGGCGAGCGGGGAGCAGTTCTTC. The full variable domain, rest sourced from reference TRBV19 and TRBJ2-1, is DGGITQSPKYLFRKEGQNVTLSCEQNLNHDAMYWYRQDPGQGLRLIYYSQIVNDFQKGDIAEGYSVSREKKESFPLTVTSAQKNPTAFYLCASSYLGASGEQFFGPGTRLTVL.

This clone was recorded only once. CDR3 DNA sequence: TGTGCCAGCAGCTCCCTGGCGGGAGGGAGCCCAGATACGCAGTATTTT. It codes for CASSSLAGGSPDTQYF. This rearrangement joins TRBV7-3 to TRBJ2-3; 9 nucleotides agree with TRBD2. J lost 4 bases, V lost 4 bases, and 9 bases had no gene match. Germline values: CDR1 SGHTA, CDR2 FQGTGA. This CDR3 is built from 16 residues.

The CDR3 loop is CASSLDGLHDEQFF. CDR3 nucleotide sequence: TGTGCCAGCAGCTTAGATGGGCTCCATGATGAGCAGTTCTTC. This rearrangement joins TRBV7-9 to TRBJ2-1; D not certain. Looked up from germline, CDR1 is SEHNR and CDR2 is FQNEAQ (reference sequence). This CDR3 spans 14 amino acids. V lost 1 base and J 8 bases, leaving 12 bases between the germline ends.

This clone was counted a single time. This chain uses TRBV6-1 with TRBJ1-1, with 7 bases aligning to TRBD1. From germline, CDR1 is MNHNS and CDR2 SASEGT. The CDR3 runs to 16 residues. Germline trimming cut 2 bases from V and 1 base from J; bases unmatched to any gene: 7. The CDR3 spells CASSELTGRRNTEAFF. In nucleotides, the CDR3 is TGTGCCAGCAGTGAATTGACAGGGAGGCGGAACACTGAAGCTTTCTTT.

This clone has only one observation. The chain employs TRBV9 and TRBJ2-7; maybe TRBD1 (6 bases). Germline V gene lookup returns CDR1 SGDLS and CDR2 YYNGEE. Trimming removed 4 bases at V and 6 bases at J, with 14 bases between. CDR3 length equals 13 residues. CDR3 coding DNA: TGTGCCAGCAGCCTGACCGGGACACGCGAGCAGTACTTC. The encoded protein is CASSLTGTREQYF.

The chain recombines TRBV5-1 with TRBJ2-7, with 9 nucleotides matching TRBD1. The germline CDR1 and CDR2 sequences are SGHRS and YFSETQ. V dropped 6 bases and J dropped 3; count of bases not matched to a gene: 4. The CDR3 contains 13 residues. The CDR3 loop reads CASNSGQGYEQYF. DNA of the CDR3: TGCGCCAGCAATTCGGGACAGGGCTACGAGCAGTACTTC.

The chain has TRBV5-1 and TRBJ1-2; perhaps TRBD1 as D (6 bases). V dropped 0 bases and J dropped 7 bases, with 13 bases sitting between them. Germline V CDR1 and CDR2: SGHRS, YFSETQ. CDR3 size: 14 residues. The DNA of the CDR3 is TGCGCCAGCAGCTTGGTTCATACAGGGTTTGGCTACACCTTC. This codes for CASSLVHTGFGYTF. Full variable domain (missing parts from reference TRBV5-1 and TRBJ1-2): KAGVTQTPRYLIKTRGQQVTLSCSPISGHRSVSWYQQTPGQGLQFLFEYFSETQRNKGNFPGRFSGRQFSNSRSEMNVSTLELGDSALYLCASSLVHTGFGYTFGSGTRLTVV.

The chain couples TRBV4-1 to TRBJ1-2; D is possibly TRBD1 (5 bases). Trimming shortened V by 0 bases and J by 4 bases, and 9 bases separated the two germline ends. The CDR3 contains 14 residues. Germline CDR1 and CDR2: MGHRA and YSYEKL. The CDR3 sequence: CASSQDGGVYGYTF. CDR3 DNA: TGCGCCAGCAGCCAAGATGGAGGGGTCTATGGCTACACCTTC.

The chain couples TRBV27 to TRBJ2-7, with a possible D match to TRBD2 (5 bases). The CDR3 length is 17 residues. Trimming removed 5 bases at V and 0 bases at J, with 20 bases between. Germline CDR1 is MNHEY and CDR2 is SMNVEV (reference sequence). CDR3 sequence reads: CASSLRISPGFSYEQYF. The CDR3 DNA reads as TGTGCCAGCAGTCTACGCATTTCCCCGGGGTTCTCCTACGAGCAGTACTTC.